This T cell receptor beta chain was captured by sequencing in a study of T-cell reconstitution after alpha-beta-depleted transplantation in children (dated by TCRdb to about 2016). About the study as a whole: T-cell immune reconstitution after TCRalphabeta/CD19-depleted allogeneic hematopoietic cell transplantation in children was quantitatively tracked in the study by means of TCR repertoire profiling.

Points the paper makes about the study in general: Hyperexpanded clone frequencies declined over subsequent months; after one year, T-cell counts and TCRbeta diversity were mostly attributed to newly produced T cells. In some patients, the high TCRbeta diversity seen at day 60 was put down to recipient T cells and intrathymic progenitors that had survived conditioning. Apparently early alphabetaT-cell count recovery about two months after transplant reportedly relied on only several hundred rapidly expanded clones derived from non-depleted graft cells.

About this clonotype itself: No antigen is known for it. No clone much larger than this one lies a single base away; base qualities are absent.

The treatment or condition label here, explained by the study, means: allogeneic hematopoietic cell transplantation with graft depleted of TCRalphabeta T cells and CD19 B cells. TCRalphabeta/CD19-depleted allogeneic hematopoietic cell grafts were given to the transplant recipients, all of whom were children. Spanning cysteine to phenylalanine, the CDR3 consists of 21 amino acids. The entry retains the CDR3 DNA only, 63 bases that are in frame from base 1. CDR1 and CDR2, per the germline V gene, are MNHEY and SVGEGT. V lost 0 bases and J lost 0 bases; the stretch between them is 24 bases long. The library was prepared using PCR. The listed sequencing device is Illumina HiSeq 2500. TCR libraries were prepared with molecular barcoding, using unique molecular identifiers to normalize TCRbeta repertoire quantification. TCRdb reworked the public reads: Q25 trimming with fastp, MiXCR clone assembly, productive beta chains retained. CDR3 protein duplicates are merged, each entry listing the most common genes and DNA. In this sample the table shows about 580,000 distinct CDR3 sequences, 23% of which occur a single time. The top ten clonotypes cover 11% to 15% of the sample.

The sequence came from a boy in the first two years of life who had a stem cell transplant for acute myeloid leukemia, so the T cells may come from the graft donor. The sample was PBMCs, mostly from graft donor cells, taken 360 days after TCRalphabeta/CD19-depleted stem cell transplant. The chain uses TRBV6-2 or TRBV6-3 and TRBJ2-1, and the D gene may be TRBD2, 5 bases matching. In nucleotides, the sequence is TGTGCCAGCAGTTACTCACCCATCAAGGGAGTAGGCCCTAGCTCCTACAATGAGCAGTTCTTC. Translation gives CASSYSPIKGVGPSSYNEQFF.